This TCR beta chain was documented in a study of T cells in Graves' hyperthyroidism and ophthalmopathy (dated by TCRdb to between 2019 and 2020). Context from the whole study: Peripheral blood was sampled at the time of initial diagnosis, prior to any treatment. TCR V-J signatures able to tell the groups apart were searched for in a discovery cohort of more than 90 patients, of whom 40 to 45 had Graves' ophthalmopathy and about 60 had stable Graves' hyperthyroidism. Prospective prediction of ophthalmopathy was tested in an independent validation cohort of 18 to 20 hyperthyroidism patients and 17 patients who later progressed to ophthalmopathy. The approximately 100 discovery patients were randomly split 7:3 into training and test sets. Thyroid tissue and blood T-cell repertoires from six Graves' hyperthyroidism patients were also compared in the study. After blood sampling, hyperthyroidism patients were treated with methimazole at a starting dose of 30 mg daily, and ophthalmopathy patients were treated with high-dose intravenous methylprednisolone. TCR Vbeta CDR3 sequencing of roughly 140 peripheral blood samples (roughly 41 ophthalmopathy, 75 or so hyperthyroidism and some 17 progressor patients) is reported in the paper.

The TCR beta CDR3 regions were amplified from RNA transcripts. A first-round RT-PCR of the TCR CDR3 used the HTBI primer set with the Qiagen OneStep RT-PCR kit. Libraries were constructed in a second round of multiplex PCR, after which size selection and purification were performed. Libraries were sequenced paired-end with 100 bp reads on an Illumina HiSeq2000. From the authors' description of their analysis: SOAPnuke was used to process the raw data, throwing out any read that contained adapters or uncalled bases, had a mean Phred below 15, or lacked an exact constant-primer or identifier match. High-quality paired reads were merged using COPE v1.2.5, and each unique nucleotide sequence was defined as a clonotype. MiTCR v1.1 was used to align the clonotypes against IMGT TRBV, TRBD and TRBJ reference segments. Analysis was restricted to V-J combinations with a frequency above 0.0001, which covered about 99% of repertoires. A TCS score was defined as the ratio of F50 (clonal expansion) to E x V (chaos), with BLOSUM62-based TCRdist applied between CDR3 peptides within each V-J. Welch's t-statistics and random forest reduced some 510 V-J features to under 15, which were used in a naive Bayes classifier (R e1071). Through fastp at Q25 and MiXCR, TCRdb rebuilt clones from the public reads, retaining in-frame beta chains. Rows are unified per CDR3 protein, each entry keeping the most common DNA and genes. For this entry, the V and J calls and clone size follow TCRdb and not the study's own pipeline. Across this sample there are roughly 500,000 distinct CDR3 sequences, with roughly a quarter seen only once. 11% of the sample comes from the top ten.

To note about this clonotype: The specificity of this receptor is unknown. Base qualities were left out, and no much larger clone turns up one base away.

In the ophthalmopathy patients, disease was moderately to severely active, with a Clinical Activity Score of 3 or more, a NOSPECS grade of 4 or more, and a duration of less than 3 months. Exclusion was applied to patients with uncontrolled infections, other autoimmune diseases, pregnancy or lactation. Clinical symptoms, serum thyroxine and TRAb, thyroid ultrasound, and orbital computed tomography formed the basis for the diagnoses. PBMCs were isolated from 8 to 10 ml of fresh peripheral blood by Ficoll-Paque density gradient centrifugation. Trizol reagent was used to extract total RNA, and RNA quality was then checked on an Agilent 2100 Bioanalyzer. The junction shows trimming of 2 bases on V and 9 bases on J, plus 7 bases between the germline ends. CDR1 and CDR2, per the germline V gene, are MNHNS and SASEGT. The CDR3 starts with the cysteine, ends with the phenylalanine, and has 11 residues. The kept DNA is CDR3 alone, 33 bases in frame from the first base.

Points the paper makes about the study in general: In validation, the model predicted progression to ophthalmopathy with approximately 71% sensitivity and roughly 75% specificity, a median of around six months before onset. No statistical method was used to fix the sample size in advance, and group allocation was not hidden from the investigators. A model built on a 13 V-J signature distinguished ophthalmopathy from stable hyperthyroidism, reaching about 88% sensitivity and 81.08% specificity in cross-validation and 80%/75% in testing. Most expanded thyroid clonotypes (frequency above 0.001) were also detected in blood, suggesting blood repertoires may reflect thyroid immune responses.

Sequenced: blood. This clonotype was sampled from a woman between 25 and 40 years old with Graves' ophthalmopathy. Here the chain combines TRBV6-1 and TRBJ1-1; the D gene is perhaps TRBD1, on 6 matching bases. The CDR3 corresponds to CASSEQGKAFF. The DNA is as follows: TGTGCCAGCAGTGAACAGGGGAAAGCTTTCTTT.